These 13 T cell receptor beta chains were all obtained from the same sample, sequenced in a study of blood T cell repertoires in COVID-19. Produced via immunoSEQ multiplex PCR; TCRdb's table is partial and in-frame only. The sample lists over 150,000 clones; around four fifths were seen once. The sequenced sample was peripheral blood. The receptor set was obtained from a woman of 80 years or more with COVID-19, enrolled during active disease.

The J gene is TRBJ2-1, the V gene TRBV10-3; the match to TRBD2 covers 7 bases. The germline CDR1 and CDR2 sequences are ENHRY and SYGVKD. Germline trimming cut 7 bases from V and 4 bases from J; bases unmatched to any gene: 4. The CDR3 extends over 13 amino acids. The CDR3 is CAINPSGYNEQFF. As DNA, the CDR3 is TGTGCCATCAATCCTAGCGGATACAATGAGCAGTTCTTC.

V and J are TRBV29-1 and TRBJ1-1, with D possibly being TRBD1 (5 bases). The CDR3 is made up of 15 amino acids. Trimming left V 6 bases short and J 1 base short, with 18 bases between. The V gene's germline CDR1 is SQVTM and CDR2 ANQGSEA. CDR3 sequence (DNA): TGCAGCGTAACCCTCGGGGGTTCGTGGAACACTGAAGCTTTCTTT. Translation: CSVTLGGSWNTEAFF. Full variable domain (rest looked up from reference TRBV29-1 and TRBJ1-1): SAVISQKPSRDICQRGTSLTIQCQVDSQVTMMFWYRQQPGQSLTLIATANQGSEATYESGFVIDKFPISRPNLTFSTLTVSNMSPEDSSIYLCSVTLGGSWNTEAFFGQGTRLTVV.

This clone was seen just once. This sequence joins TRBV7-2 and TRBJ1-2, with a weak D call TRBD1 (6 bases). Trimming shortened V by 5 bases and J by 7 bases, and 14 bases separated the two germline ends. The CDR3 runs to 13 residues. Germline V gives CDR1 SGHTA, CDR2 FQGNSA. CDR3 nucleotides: TGTGCCAGCAGCCCGGACAGCCGGGTTGGCTACACCTTC. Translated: CASSPDSRVGYTF. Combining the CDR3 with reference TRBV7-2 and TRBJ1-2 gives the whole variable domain GAGVSQSPSNKVTEKGKDVELRCDPISGHTALYWYRQSLGQGLEFLIYFQGNSAPDKSGLPSDRFSAERTGGSVSTLTIQRTQQEDSAVYLCASSPDSRVGYTFGSGTRLTVV.

In nucleotides, the CDR3 is TGTGCCAGTAGTCTAGGTTCCGGGGATACGCAGTATTTT. Protein: CASSLGSGDTQYF. This chain links TRBV19 with TRBJ2-3; D is unresolved. Trimming removed 5 bases at V and 6 bases at J, with 12 bases between. This CDR3 comprises 13 residues. Germline lookup yields CDR1 LNHDA and CDR2 SQIVND (reference sequence).

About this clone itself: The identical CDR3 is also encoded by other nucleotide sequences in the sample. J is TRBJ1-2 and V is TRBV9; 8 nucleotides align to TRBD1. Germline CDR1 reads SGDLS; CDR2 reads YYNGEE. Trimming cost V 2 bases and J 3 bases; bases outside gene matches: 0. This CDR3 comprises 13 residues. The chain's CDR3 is CASSVDRDYGYTF. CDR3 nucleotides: TGTGCCAGCAGCGTGGACAGGGACTATGGCTACACCTTC.

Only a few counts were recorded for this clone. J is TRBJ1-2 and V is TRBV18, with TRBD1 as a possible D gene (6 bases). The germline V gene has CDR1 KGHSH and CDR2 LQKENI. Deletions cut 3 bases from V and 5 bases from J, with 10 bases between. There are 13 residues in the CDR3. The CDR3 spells CASSPETGYGYTF. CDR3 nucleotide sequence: TGTGCCAGCTCACCCGAAACAGGGTATGGCTACACCTTC.

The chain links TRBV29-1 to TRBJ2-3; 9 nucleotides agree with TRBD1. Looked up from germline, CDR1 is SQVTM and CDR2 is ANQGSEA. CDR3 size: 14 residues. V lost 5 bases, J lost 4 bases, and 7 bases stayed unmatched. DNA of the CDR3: TGCAGCGTTACGGGACAGGGAGGAGCAGATACGCAGTATTTT. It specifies CSVTGQGGADTQYF.

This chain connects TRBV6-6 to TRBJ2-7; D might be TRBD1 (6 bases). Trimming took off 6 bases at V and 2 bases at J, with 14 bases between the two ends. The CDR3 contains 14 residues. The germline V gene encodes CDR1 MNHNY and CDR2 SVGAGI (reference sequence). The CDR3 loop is CASSSDSLTYEQYF. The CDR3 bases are TGTGCCAGCAGCTCGGACAGCCTGACCTACGAGCAGTACTTC.

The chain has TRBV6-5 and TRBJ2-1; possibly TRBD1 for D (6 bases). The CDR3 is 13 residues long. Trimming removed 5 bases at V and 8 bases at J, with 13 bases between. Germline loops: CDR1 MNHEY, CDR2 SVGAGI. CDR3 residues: CASSPRTADEQFF. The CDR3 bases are TGTGCCAGCAGTCCTCGGACAGCGGATGAGCAGTTCTTC.

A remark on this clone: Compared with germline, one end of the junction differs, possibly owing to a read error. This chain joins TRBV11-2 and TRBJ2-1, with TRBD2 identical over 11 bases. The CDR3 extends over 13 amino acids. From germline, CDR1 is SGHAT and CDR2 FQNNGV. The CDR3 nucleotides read TGTGCCAGCAGTTTTACTTCCGGGACTAGCGGAATCTTC. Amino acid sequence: CASSFTSGTSGIF.

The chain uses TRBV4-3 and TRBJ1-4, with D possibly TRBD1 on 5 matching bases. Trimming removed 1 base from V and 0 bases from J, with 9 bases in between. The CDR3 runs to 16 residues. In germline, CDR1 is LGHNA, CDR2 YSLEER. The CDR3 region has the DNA TGCGCCAGCAGCCAAGCAGGGATCCCAACTAATGAAAAACTGTTTTTT. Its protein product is CASSQAGIPTNEKLFF.

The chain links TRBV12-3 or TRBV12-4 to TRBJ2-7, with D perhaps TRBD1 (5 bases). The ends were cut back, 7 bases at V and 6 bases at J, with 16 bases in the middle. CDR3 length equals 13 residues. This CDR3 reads CASTYRIITEQYF. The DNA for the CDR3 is TGTGCCAGCACCTACAGGATCATAACCGAGCAGTACTTC.

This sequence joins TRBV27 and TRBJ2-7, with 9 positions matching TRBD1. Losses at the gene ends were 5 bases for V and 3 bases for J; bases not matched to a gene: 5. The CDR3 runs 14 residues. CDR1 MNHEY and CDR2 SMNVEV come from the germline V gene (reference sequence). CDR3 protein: CASSPRTGDYEQYF. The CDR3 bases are TGTGCCAGCAGTCCACGGACAGGGGACTACGAGCAGTACTTC.